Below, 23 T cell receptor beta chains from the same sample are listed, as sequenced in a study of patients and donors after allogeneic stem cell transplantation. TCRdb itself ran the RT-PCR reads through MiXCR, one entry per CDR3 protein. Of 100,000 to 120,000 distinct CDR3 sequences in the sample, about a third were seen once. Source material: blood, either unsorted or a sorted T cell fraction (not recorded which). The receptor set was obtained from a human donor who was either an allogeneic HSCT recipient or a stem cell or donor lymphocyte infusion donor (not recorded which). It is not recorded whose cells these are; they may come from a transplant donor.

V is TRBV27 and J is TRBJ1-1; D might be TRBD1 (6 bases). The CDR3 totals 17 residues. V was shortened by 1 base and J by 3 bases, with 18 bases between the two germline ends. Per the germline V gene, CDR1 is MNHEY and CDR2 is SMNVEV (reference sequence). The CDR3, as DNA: TGTGCCAGCAGTTTATTAGGGACATATGACCCATACACTGAAGCTTTCTTT. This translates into CASSLLGTYDPYTEAFF.

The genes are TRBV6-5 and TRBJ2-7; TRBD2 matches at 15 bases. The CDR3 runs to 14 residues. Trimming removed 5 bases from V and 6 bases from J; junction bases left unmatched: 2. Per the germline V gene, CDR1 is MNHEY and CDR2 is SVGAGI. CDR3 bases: TGTGCCAGCAGTCGGACTAGCGGGAGGGGCGAGCAGTACTTC. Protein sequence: CASSRTSGRGEQYF.

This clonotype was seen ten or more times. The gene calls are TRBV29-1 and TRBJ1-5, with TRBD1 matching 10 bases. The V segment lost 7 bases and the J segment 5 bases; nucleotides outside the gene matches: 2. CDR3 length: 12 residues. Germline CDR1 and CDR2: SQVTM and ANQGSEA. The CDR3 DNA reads TGCAGCGCTGGGACAGGGGATCAGCCCCAGCATTTT. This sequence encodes CSAGTGDQPQHF.

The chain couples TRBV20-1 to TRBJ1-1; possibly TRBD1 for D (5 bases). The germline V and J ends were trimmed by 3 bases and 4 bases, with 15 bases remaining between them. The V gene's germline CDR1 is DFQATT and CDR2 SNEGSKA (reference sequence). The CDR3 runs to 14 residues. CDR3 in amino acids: CSASIRPGGTEAFF. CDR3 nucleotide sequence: TGCAGTGCTAGTATTCGGCCGGGGGGCACTGAAGCTTTCTTT.

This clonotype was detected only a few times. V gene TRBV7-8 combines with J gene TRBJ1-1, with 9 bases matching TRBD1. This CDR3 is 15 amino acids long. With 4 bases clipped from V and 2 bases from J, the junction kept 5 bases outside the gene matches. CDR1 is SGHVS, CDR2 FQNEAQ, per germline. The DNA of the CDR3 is TGTGCCAGCAGCTCGGGACAGGGAGAAAACACTGAAGCTTTCTTT. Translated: CASSSGQGENTEAFF.

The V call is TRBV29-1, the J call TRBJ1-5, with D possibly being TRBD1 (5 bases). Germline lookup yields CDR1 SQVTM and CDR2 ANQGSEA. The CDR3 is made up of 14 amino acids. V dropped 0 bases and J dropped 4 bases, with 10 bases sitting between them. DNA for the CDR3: TGCAGCGTTGAAGATCCGGAGGGGAATCAGCCCCAGCATTTT. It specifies CSVEDPEGNQPQHF.

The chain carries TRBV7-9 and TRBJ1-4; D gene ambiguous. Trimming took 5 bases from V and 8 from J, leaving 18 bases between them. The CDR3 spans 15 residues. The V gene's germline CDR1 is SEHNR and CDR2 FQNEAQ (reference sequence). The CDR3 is CASSLTTTRTEKLFF. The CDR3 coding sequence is TGTGCCAGCAGCCTAACTACCACAAGAACAGAAAAACTGTTTTTT. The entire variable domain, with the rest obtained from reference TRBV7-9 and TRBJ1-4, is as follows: DTGVSQNPRHKITKRGQNVTFRCDPISEHNRLYWYRQTLGQGPEFLTYFQNEAQLEKSRLLSDRFSAERPKGSFSTLEIQRTEQGDSAMYLCASSLTTTRTEKLFFGSGTQLSVL.

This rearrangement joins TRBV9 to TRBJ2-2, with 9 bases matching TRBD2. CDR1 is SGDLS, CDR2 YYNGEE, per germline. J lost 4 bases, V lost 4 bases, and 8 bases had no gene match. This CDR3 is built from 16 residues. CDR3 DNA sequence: TGTGCCAGCAGCTCACCGGGACTAGCATCCACCGGGGAGCTGTTTTTT. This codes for CASSSPGLASTGELFF.

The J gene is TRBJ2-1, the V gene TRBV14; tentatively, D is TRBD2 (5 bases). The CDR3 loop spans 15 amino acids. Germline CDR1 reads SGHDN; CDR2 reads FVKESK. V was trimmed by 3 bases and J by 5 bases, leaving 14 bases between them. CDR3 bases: TGTGCCAGCAGCCACGGACTGCTCCGGAACAATGAGCAGTTCTTC. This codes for CASSHGLLRNNEQFF.

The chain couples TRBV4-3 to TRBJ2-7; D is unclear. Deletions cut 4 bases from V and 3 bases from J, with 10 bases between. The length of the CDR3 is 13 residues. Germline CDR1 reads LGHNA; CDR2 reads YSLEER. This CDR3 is CASSRDKDYEQYF. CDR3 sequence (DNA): TGCGCCAGCAGCCGAGACAAGGACTACGAGCAGTACTTC.

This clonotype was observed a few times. The CDR3 DNA reads as TGCGCCAGCAGCTTGGATCGCAGGGTATGGAGGGAGCAGTACTTC. Translated: CASSLDRRVWREQYF. The chain has TRBV5-1 and TRBJ2-7; D possibly uses TRBD1 or TRBD2 (5 bases each). Looked up from germline, CDR1 is SGHRS and CDR2 is YFSETQ. The CDR3 is 15 residues long. Trimming left V 0 bases short and J 7 bases short, with 17 bases between.

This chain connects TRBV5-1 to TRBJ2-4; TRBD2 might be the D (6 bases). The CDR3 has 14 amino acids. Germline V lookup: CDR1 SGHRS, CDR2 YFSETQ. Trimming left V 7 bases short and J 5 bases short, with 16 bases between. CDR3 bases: TGCGCCAGCCGTTTGGAGGGCGAGGAAAACATTCAGTACTTC. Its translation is CASRLEGEENIQYF.

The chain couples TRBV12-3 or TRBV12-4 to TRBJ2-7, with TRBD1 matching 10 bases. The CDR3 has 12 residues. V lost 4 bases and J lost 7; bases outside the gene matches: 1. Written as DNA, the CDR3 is TGTGCCAGCAGTTGGGGACAGGGGGAGCAGTACTTC. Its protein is CASSWGQGEQYF.

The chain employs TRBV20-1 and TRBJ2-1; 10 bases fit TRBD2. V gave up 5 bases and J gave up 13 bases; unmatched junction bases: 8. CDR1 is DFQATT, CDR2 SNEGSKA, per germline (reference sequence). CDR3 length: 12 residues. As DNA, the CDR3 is TGCAGTGCTCCTAGCGGGAGAGTGGGTCAGTTCTTC. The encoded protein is CSAPSGRVGQFF.

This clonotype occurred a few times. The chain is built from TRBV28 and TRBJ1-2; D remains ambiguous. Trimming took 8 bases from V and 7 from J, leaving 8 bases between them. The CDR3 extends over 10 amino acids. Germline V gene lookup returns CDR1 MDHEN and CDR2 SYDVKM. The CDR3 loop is CASGGRGYTF. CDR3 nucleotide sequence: TGTGCCAGCGGAGGCCGTGGCTACACCTTC.

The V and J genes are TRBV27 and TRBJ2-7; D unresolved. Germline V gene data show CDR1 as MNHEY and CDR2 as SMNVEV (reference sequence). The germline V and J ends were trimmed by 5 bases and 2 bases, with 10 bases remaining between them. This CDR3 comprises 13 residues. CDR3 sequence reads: CASSPRGAYEQYF. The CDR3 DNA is TGTGCCAGCAGTCCACGTGGCGCCTACGAGCAGTACTTC.

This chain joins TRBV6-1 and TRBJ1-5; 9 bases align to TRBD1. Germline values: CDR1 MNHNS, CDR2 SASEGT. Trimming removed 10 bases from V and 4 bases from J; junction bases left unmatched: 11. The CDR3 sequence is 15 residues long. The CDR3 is CAIPGQGVGNQPQHF. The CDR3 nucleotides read TGTGCCATCCCGGGACAGGGTGTTGGAAATCAGCCCCAGCATTTT.

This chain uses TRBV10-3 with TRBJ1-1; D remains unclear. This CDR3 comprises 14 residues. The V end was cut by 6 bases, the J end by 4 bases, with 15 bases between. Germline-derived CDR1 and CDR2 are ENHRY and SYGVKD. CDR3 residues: CAIRGSPTGTEAFF. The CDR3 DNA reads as TGTGCCATCAGGGGATCCCCAACGGGCACTGAAGCTTTCTTT.

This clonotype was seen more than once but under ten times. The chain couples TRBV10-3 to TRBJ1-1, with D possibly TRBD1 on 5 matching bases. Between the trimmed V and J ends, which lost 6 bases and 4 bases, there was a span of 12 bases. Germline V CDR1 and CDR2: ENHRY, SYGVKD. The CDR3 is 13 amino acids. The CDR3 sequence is CAISFGATTEAFF. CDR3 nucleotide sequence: TGTGCCATCAGCTTTGGGGCGACCACTGAAGCTTTCTTT.

For the CDR3, the DNA is TGCGCCAGCAGCTTAACGGGACTAGCAGGATACAATGAGCAGTTCTTC. It codes for CASSLTGLAGYNEQFF. The genes are TRBV5-1 and TRBJ2-1; 9 bases align to TRBD2. The germline gives CDR1 SGHRS, CDR2 YFSETQ. V lost 2 bases to trimming and J lost 4 bases; unmatched junction nucleotides: 7. This CDR3 comprises 16 residues.

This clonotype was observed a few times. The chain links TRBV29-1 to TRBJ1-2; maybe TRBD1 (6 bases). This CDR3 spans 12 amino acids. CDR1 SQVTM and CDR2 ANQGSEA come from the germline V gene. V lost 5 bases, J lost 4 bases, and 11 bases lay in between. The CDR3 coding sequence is TGCAGCGTTCCCGGAGGGGGCTATGGCTACACCTTC. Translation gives CSVPGGGYGYTF. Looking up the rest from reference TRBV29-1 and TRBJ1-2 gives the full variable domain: SAVISQKPSRDICQRGTSLTIQCQVDSQVTMMFWYRQQPGQSLTLIATANQGSEATYESGFVIDKFPISRPNLTFSTLTVSNMSPEDSSIYLCSVPGGGYGYTFGSGTRLTVV.

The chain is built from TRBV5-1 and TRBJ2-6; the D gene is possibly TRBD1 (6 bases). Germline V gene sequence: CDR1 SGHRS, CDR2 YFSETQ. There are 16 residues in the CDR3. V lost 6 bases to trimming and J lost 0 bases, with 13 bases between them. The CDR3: CASKRDTSSGANVLTF. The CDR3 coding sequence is TGCGCCAGCAAACGGGACACCAGCTCTGGGGCCAACGTCCTGACTTTC.

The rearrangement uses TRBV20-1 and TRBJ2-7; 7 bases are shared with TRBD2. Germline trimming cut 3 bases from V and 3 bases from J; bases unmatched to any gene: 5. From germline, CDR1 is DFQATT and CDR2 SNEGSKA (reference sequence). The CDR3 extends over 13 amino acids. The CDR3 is CSASRAGIYEQYF. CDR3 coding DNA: TGCAGTGCTAGTAGAGCGGGGATCTACGAGCAGTACTTC.